This T cell receptor (beta chain) was retrieved from a study of control samples from healthy donors and cancer patients. The CDR3 covers 14 residues. After removal of 4 bases from V and 2 bases from J, the junction contained 4 bases not matched to a gene. Germline CDR1 reads MNHEY; CDR2 reads SVGEGT. Using immunoSEQ multiplex PCR, the repertoire was profiled, and TCRdb retains in-frame clones only, with some absent. The table records about 94,000 clones, 90% of them present only once. The clonotype was recovered from a woman aged 18-29 years in good health. Sample: blood. The chain has TRBV6-2 or TRBV6-3 and TRBJ2-5; 7 nucleotides align to TRBD2. CDR3 sequence: CASSWTGGQETQYF. DNA of the CDR3: TGTGCCAGCAGTTGGACGGGGGGACAAGAGACCCAGTACTTC.